The clone carrying this TCR beta chain was seen a few times. As to time point: newly diagnosed GD, antithyroid drugs for less than 3 months. Scientists built the TCR library using RNA that was extracted from PBMCs. Under American Thyroid Association guidelines, Graves' disease was diagnosed. The entry originates in a study of regulatory T cells in long-lasting Graves disease. Researchers made TCR beta libraries by using iRepertoire HTBI primers and running Arm-PCR on CDR3 regions. TCRdb called the multiplex PCR reads again in MiXCR, with one record for every CDR3 protein. The sample records some 340,000 distinct CDR3 sequences, 10% to 15% being singletons. With 0 bases removed from V and 1 base from J, the gap between germline ends came to 6 bases. Germline V gene lookup returns CDR1 GTSNPN and CDR2 SVGIG (reference sequence). The CDR3 runs to 13 residues. Another study also made use of these data, one on T cells in Graves' hyperthyroidism and ophthalmopathy. Per that paper: The study defined stable Graves' hyperthyroidism as no ophthalmopathy progression within 18 months.

The V and J genes are TRBV30 and TRBJ1-1, with D unresolved. The sample was peripheral blood mononuclear cells (PBMCs), taken at new diagnosis, from a patient treated with antithyroid drugs. The sequence came from a woman aged 18-29 years with Graves disease. The CDR3 region is CAWSVRANTEAFF. CDR3 in DNA: TGTGCCTGGAGTGTAAGGGCGAACACTGAAGCTTTCTTT.